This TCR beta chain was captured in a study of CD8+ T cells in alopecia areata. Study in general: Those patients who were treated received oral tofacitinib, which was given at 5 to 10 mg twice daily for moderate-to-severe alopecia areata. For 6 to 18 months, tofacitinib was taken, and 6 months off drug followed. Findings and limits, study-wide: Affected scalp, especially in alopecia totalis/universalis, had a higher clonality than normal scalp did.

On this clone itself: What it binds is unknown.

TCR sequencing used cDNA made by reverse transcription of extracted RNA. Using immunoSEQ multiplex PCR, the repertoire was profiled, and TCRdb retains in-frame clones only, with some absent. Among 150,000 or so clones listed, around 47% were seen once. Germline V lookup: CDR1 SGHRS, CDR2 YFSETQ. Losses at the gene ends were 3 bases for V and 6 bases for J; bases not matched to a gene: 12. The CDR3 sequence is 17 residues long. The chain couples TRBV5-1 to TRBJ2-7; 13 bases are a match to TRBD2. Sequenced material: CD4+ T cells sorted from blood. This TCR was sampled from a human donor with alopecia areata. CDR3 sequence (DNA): TGCGCCAGCAGCTCCACACCTACTAGCGGGAGGGCCCTCGAGCAGTACTTC. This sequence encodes CASSSTPTSGRALEQYF.